This TCR beta chain originates from a study of blood T cell repertoires in COVID-19. About the study: Sites in the United States, Italy and Spain provided acute and convalescent COVID-19 samples. T cells, B-cell-depleted T cells, or PBMCs supplied cDNA or gDNA.

The CDR3 extends over 15 amino acids. The V gene lost 8 bases and the J gene lost 8 bases, with 24 bases spanning the gap. Per the germline V gene, CDR1 is SGHNT and CDR2 is YENEEA. Sequenced by immunoSEQ multiplex PCR; TCRdb stores in-frame clones only, minus some. The sample holds around 70,000 clones; around nine tenths are singletons and the top ten take 1.5% to 2%. The sequenced sample was peripheral blood. The chain couples TRBV11-3 to TRBJ2-5; weak D call: TRBD1 (6 bases). The TCR originated in a woman older than 75 with active or convalescent COVID-19. This CDR3 reads CASARSRQVGGTQYF. Here the CDR3 DNA reads TGTGCCAGCGCTCGGTCCCGACAAGTAGGGGGAACCCAGTACTTC.